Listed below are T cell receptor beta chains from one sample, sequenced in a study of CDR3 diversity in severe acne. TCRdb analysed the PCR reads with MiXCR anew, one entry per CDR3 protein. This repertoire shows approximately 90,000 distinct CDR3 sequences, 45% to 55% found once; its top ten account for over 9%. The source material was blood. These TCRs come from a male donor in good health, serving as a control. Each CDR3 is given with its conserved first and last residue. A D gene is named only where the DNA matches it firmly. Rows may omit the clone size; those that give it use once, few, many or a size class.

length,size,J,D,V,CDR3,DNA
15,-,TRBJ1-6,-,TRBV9,CASSAQGGYNSPLHF,TGTGCCAGCAGCGCTCAAGGGGGATATAATTCACCCCTCCACTTT
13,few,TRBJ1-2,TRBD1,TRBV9,CASSVDRDYGYTF,TGTGCCAGCAGCGTGGACAGGGACTATGGCTACACCTTC
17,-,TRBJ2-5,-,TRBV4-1,CASSQDFTGGGLRTQYF,TGCGCCAGCAGCCAAGACTTTACAGGTGGGGGTCTACGGACCCAGTACTTC
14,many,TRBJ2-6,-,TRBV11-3,CASSKGQGANVLTF,TGTGCCAGCAGCAAAGGACAGGGGGCCAACGTCCTGACTTTC
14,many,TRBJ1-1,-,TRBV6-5,CASSPQQMNTEAFF,TGTGCCAGCAGCCCCCAACAGATGAACACTGAAGCTTTCTTT
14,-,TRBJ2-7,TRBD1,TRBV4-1,CASSKGQGKDEQYF,TGCGCCAGCAGCAAGGGACAGGGAAAGGACGAGCAGTACTTC
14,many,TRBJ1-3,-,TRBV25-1,CASSASNSGNTIYF,TGTGCCAGCAGTGCATCGAACTCTGGAAACACCATATATTTT
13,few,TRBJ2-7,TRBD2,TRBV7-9,CASSQDGRGEQYF,TGTGCCAGCAGTCAAGATGGGAGGGGAGAGCAGTACTTC
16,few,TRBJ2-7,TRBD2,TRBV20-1,CSARGTLAGLEIEQYF,TGCAGTGCTAGGGGAACACTAGCGGGGCTGGAAATCGAGCAGTACTTC
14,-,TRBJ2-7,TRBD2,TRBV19,CASRTGGGSYEQYF,TGTGCCAGTAGAACCGGGGGGGGATCCTACGAGCAGTACTTC
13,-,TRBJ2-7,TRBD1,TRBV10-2,CASAGQGTYEQYF,TGCGCCAGCGCGGGACAGGGCACCTACGAGCAGTACTTC
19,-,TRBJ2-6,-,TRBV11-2,CASRPRDRHRDTGANVLTF,TGTGCCAGCAGACCCCGGGATCGGCACAGGGACACTGGGGCCAACGTCCTGACTTTC
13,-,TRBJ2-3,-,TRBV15,CAISWALTDTQYF,TGTGCCATCAGTTGGGCCCTCACAGATACGCAGTATTTT
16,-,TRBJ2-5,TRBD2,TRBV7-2,CASSPGASGYQETQYF,TGTGCCAGCAGCCCGGGAGCTAGCGGGTACCAAGAGACCCAGTACTTC
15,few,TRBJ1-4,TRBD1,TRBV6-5,CASSNLRDRDEKLFF,TGTGCCAGCAGTAACCTCCGGGACAGGGATGAAAAACTGTTTTTT
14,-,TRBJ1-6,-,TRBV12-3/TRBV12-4,CASSHGQSYSPLHF,TGTGCCAGCAGTCACGGACAGTCCTATTCACCCCTCCACTTT
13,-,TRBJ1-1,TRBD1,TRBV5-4,CASIGQADTEAFF,TGTGCCAGTATCGGACAGGCCGACACTGAAGCTTTCTTT
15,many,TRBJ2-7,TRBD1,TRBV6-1,CASSEADRVGYEQYF,TGTGCCAGCAGTGAAGCGGACAGGGTAGGGTACGAGCAGTACTTC
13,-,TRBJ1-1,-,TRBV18,CASSPRGETEAFF,TGTGCCAGCTCACCACGAGGGGAAACTGAAGCTTTCTTT
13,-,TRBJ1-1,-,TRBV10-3,CAIMGGVNTEAFF,TGTGCCATCATGGGGGGCGTGAACACTGAAGCTTTCTTT